These 8 T cell receptor beta chains were sequenced from one sample in a study of blood T cell repertoires in COVID-19. Assay used: immunoSEQ multiplex PCR; TCRdb lists only in-frame clones, some missing. This sample has approximately 320,000 clones, with 85% to 90% found just once. The sequenced sample was peripheral blood. These receptors were taken from a woman in her twenties or thirties with COVID-19, enrolled during active disease.

This sequence joins TRBV19 and TRBJ1-2; possibly TRBD1 for D (5 bases). Trimming shortened V by 6 bases and J by 5 bases, and 13 bases separated the two germline ends. This CDR3 has 13 residues. Germline-derived CDR1 and CDR2 are LNHDA and SQIVND (reference sequence). The DNA for the CDR3 is TGTGCCAGTAGCTATAGGACAAATTATGGCTACACCTTC. It is translated as CASSYRTNYGYTF.

The chain uses TRBV14 and TRBJ1-2, with 7 bases fitting TRBD1. This CDR3 has 12 residues. The germline CDR1 and CDR2 sequences are SGHDN and FVKESK. V gave up 4 bases and J gave up 5 bases; unmatched junction bases: 1. This chain's CDR3 is CASSRQGYGYTF. The CDR3, as DNA: TGTGCCAGCAGCCGACAGGGTTATGGCTACACCTTC.

The J gene is TRBJ1-2, the V gene TRBV27, with D possibly matching TRBD1 (5 bases). Germline V gene lookup returns CDR1 MNHEY and CDR2 SMNVEV (reference sequence). The CDR3 runs 13 residues. Trimming took 2 bases from V and 5 from J, leaving 9 bases between them. CDR3 sequence (DNA): TGTGCCAGCAGTTTACAGGGTCTTTATGGCTACACCTTC. Protein product: CASSLQGLYGYTF.

This chain's CDR3 is CAFGGNSNQPQHF. CDR3 DNA: TGTGCCTTCGGGGGAAATAGCAATCAGCCCCAGCATTTT. The chain is built from TRBV30 and TRBJ1-5, with D perhaps TRBD1 (5 bases). Germline CDR1 and CDR2: GTSNPN and SVGIG (reference sequence). The CDR3 is 13 residues long. Trimming cost V 7 bases and J 0 bases, with 10 bases left between them.

The chain uses TRBV6-5 and TRBJ2-7; TRBD2 might be the D (6 bases). V dropped 11 bases and J dropped 0 bases, with 20 bases sitting between them. This CDR3 contains 15 residues. Germline CDR1 reads MNHEY; CDR2 reads SVGAGI. CDR3 nucleotides: TGTGCCGCGGGGCTGAGGGTATCAAGCTCCTACGAGCAGTACTTC. Translation: CAAGLRVSSSYEQYF.

This chain links TRBV27 with TRBJ2-3; TRBD2 aligns across 10 bases. J was trimmed by 3 bases and V by 7 bases; bases with no gene match: 1. The CDR3 is 13 residues long. Looked up from germline, CDR1 is MNHEY and CDR2 is SMNVEV (reference sequence). The CDR3 nucleotides are TGTGCCAGCAAACTAGCGGGGACAGATACGCAGTATTTT. The encoded protein is CASKLAGTDTQYF.

The chain is built from TRBV4-2 and TRBJ2-7, with TRBD1 as a possible D gene (6 bases). Trimming stripped 4 bases from V and 3 bases from J, with 13 bases between. The CDR3 runs to 14 residues. Per the germline V gene, CDR1 is LGHNA and CDR2 is YNFKEQ. CDR3 loop: CASSLGQPRYEQYF. CDR3 bases: TGTGCCAGCAGCCTCGGACAGCCCCGCTACGAGCAGTACTTC.

The genes are TRBV28 and TRBJ1-1, with D perhaps TRBD1 (5 bases). Germline loops: CDR1 MDHEN, CDR2 SYDVKM. The V end lost 2 bases, the J end lost 5 bases, and 12 bases lay between the germline ends. CDR3 size: 14 residues. The CDR3 reads CASSLLESGTEAFF. CDR3 DNA: TGTGCCAGCAGTTTACTTGAGTCAGGGACTGAAGCTTTCTTT.